This T cell receptor beta chain was captured by sequencing in a study of regulatory T cells in long-lasting Graves disease (dated by TCRdb to about 2021). At the level of the whole study: Persistent Graves' disease was defined as antithyroid drug treatment for over 5 years with persistently positive TSH receptor autoantibodies. The study was conducted in China and was registered as a clinical trial. Persistent Graves' disease patients were compared with newly diagnosed Graves' disease patients by peripheral blood TCR sequencing and RNA sequencing. In the clinical cohort, patients with persistent Graves' disease had used antithyroid drugs for an average of about 10.3 years. A total of approximately 35 samples underwent TCR sequencing: some 13 from persistent and roughly 20 from newly diagnosed Graves' disease patients. Results the study describes overall, beyond this receptor: Only the TCR beta chain was sequenced and analyzed. The authors acknowledged the small sample size as a limitation that may reduce accuracy. Patients with persistent disease shared more public clonotypes (around 3,000) than newly diagnosed patients did (966). Persistent Graves' disease patients showed lower TCR Shannon entropy and fewer highly expanded clones than newly diagnosed patients, suggesting clonal expansion. The study examined only peripheral blood because the primary lesion, thyroid tissue, could not be accessed. Persistent disease showed preferential use of TRBV28, TRBJ1-2 and TRBJ2-5, whereas newly diagnosed disease favored TRBV20-1 and TRBJ2-1.

The receptor library was made with multiplex PCR. TCRdb shows the sequencer as Illumina HiSeq 4000. iRepertoire HTBI primers and Arm-PCR amplification of CDR3 regions were used to construct TCR beta libraries. Before sequencing, the PCR products went through gel purification. Regarding the original processing steps: Gene usage analysis of CDR3 amino acid clonotypes relied on the roughly 64 TRBV and over 13 TRBJ segments identified across samples. COPE and FqMerger were used to merge the filtered high-quality paired reads into contigs. BLAST was used to align contigs to IMGT TRBV, TRBD and TRBJ reference genes, with CDR3 defined following IMGT. Highly expanded clones were defined as clonotypes with a frequency above 0.1%. Shannon entropy was used to measure repertoire diversity, and the Gini coefficient was used to measure V-J evenness. Clonotypes shared by more than one individual were considered public. TCRdb reran the public reads through fastp at Q25 and MiXCR, keeping productive beta chains. Each record represents a unique CDR3 protein, reported with the most common genes and DNA among its rows. TCRdb assigned the V and J calls; the authors' analysis was not used. The sample includes nearly 350,000 distinct CDR3 sequences, with less than 20% observed a single time. The ten largest account for less than 30% of the sample.

The germline V gene specifies SGDLS as CDR1 and YYNGEE as CDR2. V loses 0 bases of germline sequence and J loses 12 bases, and the interval between the two ends is 15 bases. From its cysteine to its phenylalanine, the CDR3 spans 14 amino acids. The DNA shown is the 42-base CDR3, in frame from base 1. This specimen's time point label, interpreted: persistent/refractory GD, antithyroid drugs over 5 years with positive TRAb. RNA was extracted from PBMCs in TRIzol for both TCR sequencing and RNA sequencing. Graves' disease was diagnosed according to American Thyroid Association guidelines. The patients came from an endocrinology department in Xi'an, China. From each patient, about 8.9 milliliters of peripheral blood was collected into an EDTA anticoagulant tube. PBMCs were isolated by Ficoll Paque Plus density gradient separation without further T cell sorting. An Agilent 2100 Bioanalyzer and agarose gel were used to check RNA quality, and a NanoDrop 2000 was used to measure RNA concentration.

About this clonotype itself: No antigen is known for it. Per-base qualities were not stored, and no clone one base away is much larger.

The rearrangement joined TRBV9 to TRBJ1-4; confidence is insufficient to name the D gene. Sequenced here: peripheral blood mononuclear cells (PBMCs), sampled when the disease was refractory, from a patient treated with antithyroid drugs. This clonotype originated in a female donor with Graves disease. The DNA reads TGTGCCAGCAGCGTAGGAAGAGATTATTGTCAACTGTTTTTT. Protein translation: CASSVGRDYCQLFF.